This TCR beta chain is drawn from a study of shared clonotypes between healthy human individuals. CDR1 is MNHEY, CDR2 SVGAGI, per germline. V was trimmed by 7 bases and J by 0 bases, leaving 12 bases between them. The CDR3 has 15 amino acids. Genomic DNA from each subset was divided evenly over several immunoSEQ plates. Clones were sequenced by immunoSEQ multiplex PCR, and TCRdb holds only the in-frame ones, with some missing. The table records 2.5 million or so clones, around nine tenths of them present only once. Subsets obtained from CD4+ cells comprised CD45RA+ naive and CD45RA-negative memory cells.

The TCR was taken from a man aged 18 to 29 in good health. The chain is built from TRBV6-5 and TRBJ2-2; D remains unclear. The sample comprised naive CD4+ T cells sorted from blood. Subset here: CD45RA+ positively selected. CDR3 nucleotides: TGTGCCAGCAAGGATTGGGATACGAACACCGGGGAGCTGTTTTTT. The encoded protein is CASKDWDTNTGELFF.